This T cell receptor beta chain was identified during a study of blood T cells in healthy people across ages. Then a second PCR, running roughly 7 to 11 cycles, was carried out with a sample-barcoded 5' primer and a J-beta primer mix. TCRdb passed the 5' RACE reads through MiXCR, listing each CDR3 protein once. Among fewer than 2,000,000 distinct CDR3 sequences listed, 34% were seen once. On this clonotype itself: Its antigen is still unknown.

General observations from the study: Those diversity estimates obtained from one million T cells were thought to be underestimates.

This receptor was taken from a woman aged 30 to 39 in good health. The sequencing sample was made of blood.

The DNA of the CDR3 is TGTGCCTGGAGTCCAATAACTAGGGAGCAGTACTTC. It codes for CAWSPITREQYF. The chain carries TRBV30 and TRBJ2-7, with D possibly matching TRBD2 (5 bases). Germline assignment: CDR1 GTSNPN and CDR2 SVGIG (reference sequence). CDR3 size: 12 residues. V gave up 2 bases and J gave up 7 bases, with 12 bases separating them.